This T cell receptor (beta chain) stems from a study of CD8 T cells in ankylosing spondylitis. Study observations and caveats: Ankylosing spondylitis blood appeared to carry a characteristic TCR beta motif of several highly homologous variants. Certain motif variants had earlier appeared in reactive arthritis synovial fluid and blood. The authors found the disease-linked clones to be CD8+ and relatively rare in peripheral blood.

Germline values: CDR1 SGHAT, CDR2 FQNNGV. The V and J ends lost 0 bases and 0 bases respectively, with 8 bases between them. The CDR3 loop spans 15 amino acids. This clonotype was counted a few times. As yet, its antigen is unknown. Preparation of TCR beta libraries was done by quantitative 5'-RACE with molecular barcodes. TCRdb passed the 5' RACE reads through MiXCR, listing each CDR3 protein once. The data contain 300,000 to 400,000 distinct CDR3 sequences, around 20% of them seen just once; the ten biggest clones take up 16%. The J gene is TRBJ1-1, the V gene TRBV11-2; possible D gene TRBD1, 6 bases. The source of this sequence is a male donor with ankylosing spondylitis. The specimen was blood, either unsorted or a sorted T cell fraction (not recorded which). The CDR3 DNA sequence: TGTGCCAGCAGCTTAGACACAGGGCTGAACACTGAAGCTTTCTTT. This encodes CASSLDTGLNTEAFF.